Below, one TCR beta chain is given with its context. The target antigen is unknown. This sample was included in a study of T cell responses to AZD1222 COVID-19 vaccine. Notes on the study in general: Donors were chiefly white British, with a greater number of females, and clonal diversity was perhaps underestimated.

This CDR3 comprises 13 residues. V was clipped by 2 bases and J by 9 bases, with 11 bases between them. Germline-derived CDR1 and CDR2 are MDHEN and SYDVKM. The repertoire was sequenced with immunoSEQ multiplex PCR; TCRdb's copy has only in-frame clones and lacks some. In the table there are approximately 70,000 clones, around 86% of which are singletons. This specimen consisted of peripheral blood, obtained on day 0 of AZD1222 vaccination. This TCR was sampled from an adult in good health. The genes are TRBV28 and TRBJ2-1, with D perhaps TRBD2 (5 bases). The CDR3 DNA follows: TGTGCCAGCAGTTTAGGGAGACTACTTGAGCAGTTCTTC. Protein product: CASSLGRLLEQFF.